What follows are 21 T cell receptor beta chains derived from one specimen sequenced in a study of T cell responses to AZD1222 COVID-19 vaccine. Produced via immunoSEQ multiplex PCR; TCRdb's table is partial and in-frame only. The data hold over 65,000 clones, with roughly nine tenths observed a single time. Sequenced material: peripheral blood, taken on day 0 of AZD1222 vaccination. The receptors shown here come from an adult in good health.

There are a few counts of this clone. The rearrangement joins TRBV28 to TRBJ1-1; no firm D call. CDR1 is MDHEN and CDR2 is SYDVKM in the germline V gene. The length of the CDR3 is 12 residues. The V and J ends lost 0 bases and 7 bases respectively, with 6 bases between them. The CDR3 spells CASSLWPGEAFF. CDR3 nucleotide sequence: TGTGCCAGCAGTTTATGGCCGGGTGAAGCTTTCTTT.

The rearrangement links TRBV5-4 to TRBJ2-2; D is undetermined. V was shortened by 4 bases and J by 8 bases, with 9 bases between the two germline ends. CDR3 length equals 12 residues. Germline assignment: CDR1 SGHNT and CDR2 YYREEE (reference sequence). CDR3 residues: CASSPLRGELFF. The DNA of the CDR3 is TGTGCCAGCAGCCCCCTTAGGGGGGAGCTGTTTTTT.

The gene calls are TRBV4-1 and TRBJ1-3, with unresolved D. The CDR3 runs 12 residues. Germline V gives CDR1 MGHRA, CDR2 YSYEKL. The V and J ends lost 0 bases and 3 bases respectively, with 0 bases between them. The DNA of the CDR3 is TGCGCCAGCAGCCAAGATGGAAACACCATATATTTT. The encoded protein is CASSQDGNTIYF.

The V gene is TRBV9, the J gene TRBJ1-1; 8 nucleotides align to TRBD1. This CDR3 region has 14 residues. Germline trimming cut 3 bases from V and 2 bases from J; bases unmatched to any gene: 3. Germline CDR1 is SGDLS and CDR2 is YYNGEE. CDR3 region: CASSAGQGNTEAFF. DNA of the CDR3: TGTGCCAGCAGCGCTGGACAGGGAAACACTGAAGCTTTCTTT.

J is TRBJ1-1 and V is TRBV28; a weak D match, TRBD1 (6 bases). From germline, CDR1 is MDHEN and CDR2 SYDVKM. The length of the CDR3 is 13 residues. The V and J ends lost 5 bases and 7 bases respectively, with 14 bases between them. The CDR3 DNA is TGTGCCAGCAGTCCTGGGGGGCCTGGTGAAGCTTTCTTT. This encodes CASSPGGPGEAFF.

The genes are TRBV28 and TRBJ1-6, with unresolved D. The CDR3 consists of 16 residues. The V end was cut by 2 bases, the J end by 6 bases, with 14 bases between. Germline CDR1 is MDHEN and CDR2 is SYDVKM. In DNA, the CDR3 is TGTGCCAGCAGTTTACGAGGCCGTACCCCTAATTCACCCCTCCACTTT. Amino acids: CASSLRGRTPNSPLHF.

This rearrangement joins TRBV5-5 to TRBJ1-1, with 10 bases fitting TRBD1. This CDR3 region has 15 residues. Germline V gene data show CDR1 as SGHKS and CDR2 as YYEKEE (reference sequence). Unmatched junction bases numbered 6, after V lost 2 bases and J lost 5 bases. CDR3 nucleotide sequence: TGTGCCAGCAGCTTCTGGGACAGGGGAGGGACTGAAGCTTTCTTT. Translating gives CASSFWDRGGTEAFF.

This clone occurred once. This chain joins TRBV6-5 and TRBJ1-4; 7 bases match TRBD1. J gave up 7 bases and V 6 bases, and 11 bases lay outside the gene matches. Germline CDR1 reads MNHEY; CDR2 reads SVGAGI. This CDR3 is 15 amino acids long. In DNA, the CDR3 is TGTGCCAGCAGCCCCGGGGCAGGGGGTGGTGAAAAACTGTTTTTT. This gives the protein CASSPGAGGGEKLFF.

CDR3 sequence: CAIGEYNEQFF. CDR3 nucleotide sequence: TGTGCCATCGGAGAATACAATGAGCAGTTCTTC. The chain couples TRBV10-3 to TRBJ2-1; D uncertain. This CDR3 has 11 amino acids. CDR1 is ENHRY, CDR2 SYGVKD, per germline. V gave up 8 bases and J gave up 4 bases, with 6 bases separating them.

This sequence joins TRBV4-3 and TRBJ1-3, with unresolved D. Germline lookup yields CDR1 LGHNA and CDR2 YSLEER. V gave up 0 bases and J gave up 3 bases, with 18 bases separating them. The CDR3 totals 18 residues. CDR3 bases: TGCGCCAGCAGCCAAGATGTAGGCAAGAGGGATCTTGGAAACACCATATATTTT. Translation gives CASSQDVGKRDLGNTIYF.

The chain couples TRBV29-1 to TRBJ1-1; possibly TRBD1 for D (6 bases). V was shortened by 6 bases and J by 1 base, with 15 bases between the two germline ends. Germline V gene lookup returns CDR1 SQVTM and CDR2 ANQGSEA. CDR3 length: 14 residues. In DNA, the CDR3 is TGCAGCGTCCGGGATGGGGGCCAGAACACTGAAGCTTTCTTT. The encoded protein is CSVRDGGQNTEAFF.

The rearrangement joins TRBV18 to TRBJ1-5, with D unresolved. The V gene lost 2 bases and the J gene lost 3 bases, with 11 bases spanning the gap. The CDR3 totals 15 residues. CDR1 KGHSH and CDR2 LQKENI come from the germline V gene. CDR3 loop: CASSPDAGYNQPQHF. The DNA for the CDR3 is TGTGCCAGCTCACCAGACGCAGGATACAATCAGCCCCAGCATTTT.

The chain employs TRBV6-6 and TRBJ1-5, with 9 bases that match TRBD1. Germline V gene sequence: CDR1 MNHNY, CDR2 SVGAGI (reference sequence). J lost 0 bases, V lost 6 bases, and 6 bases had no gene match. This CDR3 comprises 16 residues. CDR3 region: CASRRQGDRSNQPQHF. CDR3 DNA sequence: TGTGCCAGCAGAAGACAGGGGGACCGTAGCAATCAGCCCCAGCATTTT.

The CDR3 sequence is CASSWGQVYEQYF. The CDR3 DNA follows: TGTGCCAGCAGCTGGGGTCAGGTCTACGAGCAGTACTTC. J is TRBJ2-7 and V is TRBV5-4; no reliable D call. V shed 3 bases and J shed 3 bases, with 10 bases lying between them. The germline V gene has CDR1 SGHNT and CDR2 YYREEE (reference sequence). The CDR3 consists of 13 residues.

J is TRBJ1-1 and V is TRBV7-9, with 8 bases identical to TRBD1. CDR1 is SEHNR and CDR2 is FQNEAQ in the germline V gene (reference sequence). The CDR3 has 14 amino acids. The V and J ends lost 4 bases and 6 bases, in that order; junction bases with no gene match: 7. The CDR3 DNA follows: TGTGCCAGCAGCTCGACGGACAGGGCCTCTGAAGCTTTCTTT. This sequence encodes CASSSTDRASEAFF.

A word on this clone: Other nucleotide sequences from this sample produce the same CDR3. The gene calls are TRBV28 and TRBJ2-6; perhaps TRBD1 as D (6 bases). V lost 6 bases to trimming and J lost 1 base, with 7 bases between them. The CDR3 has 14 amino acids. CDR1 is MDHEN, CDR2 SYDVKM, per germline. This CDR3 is CASRGGSGANVLTF. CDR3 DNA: TGTGCCAGCAGAGGGGGTTCTGGGGCCAACGTCCTGACTTTC. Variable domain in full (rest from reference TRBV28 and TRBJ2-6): DVKVTQSSRYLVKRTGEKVFLECVQDMDHENMFWYRQDPGLGLRLIYFSYDVKMKEKGDIPEGYSVSREKKERFSLILESASTNQTSMYLCASRGGSGANVLTFGAGSRLTVL.

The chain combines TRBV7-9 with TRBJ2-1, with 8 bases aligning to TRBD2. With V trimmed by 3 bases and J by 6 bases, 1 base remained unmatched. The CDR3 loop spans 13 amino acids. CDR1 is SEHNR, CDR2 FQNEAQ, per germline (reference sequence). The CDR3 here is CASSFSGSNEQFF. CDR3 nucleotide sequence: TGTGCCAGCAGCTTCAGCGGGAGCAATGAGCAGTTCTTC.

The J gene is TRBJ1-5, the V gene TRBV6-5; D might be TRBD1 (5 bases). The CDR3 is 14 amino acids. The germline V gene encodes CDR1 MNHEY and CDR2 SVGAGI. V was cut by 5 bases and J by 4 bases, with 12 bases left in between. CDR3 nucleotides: TGTGCCAGCAGTCGGGACGTTGGAAATCAGCCCCAGCATTTT. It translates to CASSRDVGNQPQHF.

The CDR3 nucleotides read TGTGCCAGTAGTATGGCGGGAGGGCCGGCCGGGGAGCTGTTTTTT. It is translated as CASSMAGGPAGELFF. The chain has TRBV19 and TRBJ2-2; 9 positions agree with TRBD2. The germline V gene encodes CDR1 LNHDA and CDR2 SQIVND (reference sequence). The CDR3 totals 15 residues. Unmatched junction bases numbered 5, after V lost 3 bases and J lost 6 bases. Based on the CDR3 plus reference TRBV19 and TRBJ2-2, the full variable domain is DGGITQSPKYLFRKEGQNVTLSCEQNLNHDAMYWYRQDPGQGLRLIYYSQIVNDFQKGDIAEGYSVSREKKESFPLTVTSAQKNPTAFYLCASSMAGGPAGELFFGEGSRLTVL.

The DNA of the CDR3 is TGTGCCATCAGTGAGTCTGATCCCCTCATGAACACTGAAGCTTTCTTT. Amino acids: CAISESDPLMNTEAFF. The chain carries TRBV10-3 and TRBJ1-1; no clear D gene. The CDR3 extends over 16 amino acids. Germline CDR1 and CDR2: ENHRY and SYGVKD. Trimming removed 0 bases at V and 0 bases at J, with 11 bases between.

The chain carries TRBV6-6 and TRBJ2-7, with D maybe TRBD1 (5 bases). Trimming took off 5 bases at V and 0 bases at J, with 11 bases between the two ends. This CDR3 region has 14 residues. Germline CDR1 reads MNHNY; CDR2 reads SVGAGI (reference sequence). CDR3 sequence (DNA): TGTGCCAGCAGTACAGGTCTCCACTCCTACGAGCAGTACTTC. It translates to CASSTGLHSYEQYF.